This T cell receptor beta chain was retrieved from a study of blood T cell repertoires in COVID-19. The germline V and J ends were trimmed by 2 bases and 2 bases, with 10 bases remaining between them. Germline V gene sequence: CDR1 SGHTA, CDR2 FQGTGA. The length of the CDR3 is 15 residues. Only in-frame clones appear in the TCRdb table, and some are missing; sequencing was by immunoSEQ multiplex PCR. The table records about 250,000 clones, approximately 90% of them present only once. The receptor comes from a woman between 45 and 60 years old who had recovered from COVID-19. The specimen was PBMCs or T cells enriched from blood (not recorded which). The chain has TRBV7-3 and TRBJ1-3, with D possibly being TRBD1 (5 bases). The CDR3 here is CASSLWGGPGNTIYF. The CDR3, as DNA: TGTGCCAGCAGCTTATGGGGGGGACCTGGAAACACCATATATTTT.